Presented here are 18 T cell receptor beta chains from one specimen sequenced in a study of identical twins. TCRdb re-called the 5' RACE reads with MiXCR, one entry per CDR3 protein. The table shows 350,000 to 600,000 distinct CDR3 sequences, with 13% to 15% occurring only once. The data also belong to a second study, concerning yellow fever vaccine responses in identical twins.

Source material: CD4+ T cells sorted from blood. All receptors come from a woman aged 18-29 years in good health.

This clonotype was detected ten times or more. The chain joins TRBV10-3 to TRBJ2-5; 8 positions agree with TRBD1. CDR3 size: 14 residues. Germline V lookup: CDR1 ENHRY, CDR2 SYGVKD. V lost 7 bases and J lost 3; bases outside the gene matches: 7. CDR3 loop: CAINGQGAEETQYF. As DNA, the CDR3 is TGTGCCATCAATGGACAGGGCGCAGAAGAGACCCAGTACTTC.

This clonotype was observed a handful of times. This sequence joins TRBV27 and TRBJ2-7; 8 nucleotides line up with TRBD1. The CDR3 contains 14 residues. V lost 6 bases to trimming and J lost 4 bases; unmatched junction nucleotides: 8. Germline values: CDR1 MNHEY, CDR2 SMNVEV (reference sequence). The CDR3 bases are TGTGCCAGCAGCACATGGACAGGGCGGTACGAGCAGTACTTC. Translation gives CASSTWTGRYEQYF.

The V and J genes are TRBV24-1 and TRBJ2-5; D gene unclear. CDR3 size: 15 residues. V shed 4 bases and J shed 5 bases, with 16 bases lying between them. Germline V lookup: CDR1 KGHDR, CDR2 SFDVKD. The CDR3, as DNA: TGTGCCACCAGTGAACCGGCCGGGTTTGGGGAGACCCAGTACTTC. As protein: CATSEPAGFGETQYF.

This clonotype has a handful of counts. The chain employs TRBV25-1 and TRBJ2-5; 7 nucleotides align to TRBD1. Germline CDR1 is MGHDK and CDR2 is SYGVNS. V trimming: 4 bases; J trimming: 5 bases; junction bases outside the gene matches: 13. This CDR3 is 16 amino acids long. The CDR3, as DNA: TGTGCCAGCAGTGGGGGAAGACAGGGAGTTTCGGAGACCCAGTACTTC. This sequence encodes CASSGGRQGVSETQYF.

In its sample, this clonotype was seen a few times. The chain carries TRBV9 and TRBJ2-3; TRBD2 aligns across 8 bases. V dropped 3 bases and J dropped 4; count of bases not matched to a gene: 10. This CDR3 is built from 16 residues. Germline CDR1 reads SGDLS; CDR2 reads YYNGEE. CDR3 amino acids: CASSGKLAVNSDTQYF. CDR3 DNA sequence: TGTGCCAGCAGCGGCAAACTAGCGGTAAACTCAGATACGCAGTATTTT.

V gene TRBV20-1 combines with J gene TRBJ2-3; no clear D. Trimming stripped 3 bases from V and 5 bases from J, with 6 bases between. CDR3 length: 11 amino acids. Per germline, CDR1 DFQATT and CDR2 SNEGSKA (reference sequence). The CDR3 nucleotides are TGCAGTGCTAGGAATGTAGATACGCAGTATTTT. Protein: CSARNVDTQYF.

This clonotype was seen a handful of times. The V call is TRBV5-1, the J call TRBJ2-7; no reliable D call. V lost 3 bases to trimming and J lost 2 bases, with 9 bases between them. Germline V gene data show CDR1 as SGHRS and CDR2 as YFSETQ. The CDR3 runs 13 residues. CDR3 sequence: CASSSHITYEQYF. CDR3 sequence (DNA): TGCGCCAGCAGCTCACATATAACCTACGAGCAGTACTTC.

This clonotype turned up a few times. The V and J genes are TRBV4-1 and TRBJ1-5, with D uncertain. The V gene lost 0 bases and the J gene lost 6 bases, with 21 bases spanning the gap. The CDR3 runs to 18 residues. Germline CDR1 and CDR2: MGHRA and YSYEKL. Written as DNA, the CDR3 is TGCGCCAGCAGCCAAGATCAAGAAGGAGGGTATAAGGGTCAGCCCCAGCATTTT. Protein product: CASSQDQEGGYKGQPQHF.

J is TRBJ2-7 and V is TRBV6-5; 8 bases align to TRBD1. The CDR3 is 15 residues long. V shed 0 bases, J shed 12 bases, and the junction held 13 bases outside the gene matches. The germline CDR1 and CDR2 sequences are MNHEY and SVGAGI. CDR3 sequence reads: CASSYSKDRASSPYF. The CDR3 DNA follows: TGTGCCAGCAGTTACTCGAAGGACAGGGCGTCATCTCCGTACTTC.

The chain recombines TRBV12-3 or TRBV12-4 with TRBJ1-4; possible D gene TRBD1, 6 bases. This CDR3 region has 15 residues. V lost 6 bases and J 6 bases, leaving 17 bases between the germline ends. The CDR3 loop reads CASSLRGGQYEKLFF. CDR3 DNA sequence: TGTGCCAGCAGCCTACGGGGGGGGCAGTATGAAAAACTGTTTTTT.

This clonotype was picked up a small number of times. V gene TRBV5-1 combines with J gene TRBJ2-1; D perhaps matches TRBD2 (7 bases). Germline V gene lookup returns CDR1 SGHRS and CDR2 YFSETQ. This CDR3 contains 15 residues. V lost 0 bases and J 7 bases, leaving 14 bases between the germline ends. In nucleotides, the CDR3 is TGCGCCAGCAGCTTGGAGGGGGGGCCGCGGAATGAGCAGTTCTTC. Its translation is CASSLEGGPRNEQFF.

In its sample, this clonotype was seen a few times. The rearrangement uses TRBV12-3 or TRBV12-4 and TRBJ2-7; 7 bases line up with TRBD2. V was clipped by 6 bases and J by 4 bases; unmatched bases: 15. The CDR3 sequence is 16 residues long. This chain's CDR3 is CASRMGSAGVTYEQYF. The CDR3 coding sequence is TGTGCCAGCAGAATGGGGTCCGCGGGAGTGACGTACGAGCAGTACTTC.

The chain links TRBV7-9 to TRBJ2-1; D not certain. The CDR3 runs to 17 residues. Trimming stripped 2 bases from V and 0 bases from J, with 14 bases between. Germline-derived CDR1 and CDR2 are SEHNR and FQNEAQ (reference sequence). The CDR3 loop is CASSLHRADISYNEQFF. The CDR3 region has the DNA TGTGCCAGCAGCTTACATCGGGCGGATATCTCCTACAATGAGCAGTTCTTC.

The CDR3 sequence: CASSQQDRRTDTQYF. The CDR3 nucleotides read TGCGCCAGCAGTCAACAGGACAGACGCACAGATACGCAGTATTTT. The genes are TRBV23-1 and TRBJ2-3; possibly TRBD1 for D (6 bases). TRBV23-1 is sorted into the ORF group, with uncertain function. V shed 2 bases and J shed 1 base, with 10 bases lying between them. The CDR3 is made up of 15 amino acids.

The chain joins TRBV7-2 to TRBJ2-5, with a tentative D call TRBD2 (5 bases). This CDR3 has 15 amino acids. In germline, CDR1 is SGHTA, CDR2 FQGNSA. Deletions cut 1 base from V and 4 bases from J, with 13 bases between. In DNA, the CDR3 is TGTGCCAGCAGCTTAGATCCGGGATCGGGAGAGACCCAGTACTTC. Translated: CASSLDPGSGETQYF.

This clonotype was seen only a few times. The J gene is TRBJ1-2, the V gene TRBV7-8, with 7 bases matching TRBD1. The germline V gene encodes CDR1 SGHVS and CDR2 FQNEAQ. CDR3 length: 17 residues. Trimming cost V 3 bases and J 3 bases; bases outside gene matches: 13. The chain's CDR3 is CASSFGQVPTFDYGYTF. Here the CDR3 DNA reads TGTGCCAGCAGCTTCGGACAGGTTCCCACATTTGACTATGGCTACACCTTC.

This clonotype was seen many times. The J gene is TRBJ2-2, the V gene TRBV12-3 or TRBV12-4; 9 bases are shared with TRBD1. The CDR3 is 16 amino acids. With V trimmed by 3 bases and J by 5 bases, 7 bases remained unmatched. Here the CDR3 reads CASSFRTGTGTGELFF. The DNA of the CDR3 is TGTGCCAGCAGTTTTAGAACCGGGACAGGGACCGGGGAGCTGTTTTTT.

The chain is built from TRBV7-2 and TRBJ2-7; unclear D gene. CDR3 length equals 15 residues. Germline-derived CDR1 and CDR2 are SGHTA and FQGNSA. Trimming removed 8 bases from V and 3 bases from J, with 20 bases in between. The CDR3 here is CASRRTSDLIYEQYF. The CDR3 region has the DNA TGTGCCAGCCGCCGCACTTCGGACCTAATCTACGAGCAGTACTTC.